This T cell receptor (beta chain) was recorded in a study of graft-versus-host responses after intestinal transplantation. Study details: Tacrolimus plus steroids were given to all recipients for two to three years, preceded by anti-thymocyte globulin induction.

This CDR3 is 14 amino acids long. CDR1 is KGHSH and CDR2 is LQKENI in the germline V gene. Unmatched junction bases numbered 5, after V lost 4 bases and J lost 5 bases. General study results and limits: GvH clone levels peaked in circulation, and this peak was associated with early post-transplant HvG declines.

Some clones are missing from TCRdb's copy, which holds only in-frame ones; the method was immunoSEQ multiplex PCR. The sample has 80,000 to 100,000 clones; approximately 90% are singletons. To note about this clone: Its target is not known.

The receptor was isolated from a human donor who received an intestinal transplant. The input for sequencing was unstimulated CD4+ T cells sorted from spleen or lymph node cells, taken before intestinal transplant. The chain uses TRBV18 and TRBJ2-3; TRBD2 matches at 8 bases. In nucleotides, the CDR3 is TGTGCCAGCTCACGAATCGGGGGGGGAGATACGCAGTATTTT. Amino acid sequence: CASSRIGGGDTQYF.